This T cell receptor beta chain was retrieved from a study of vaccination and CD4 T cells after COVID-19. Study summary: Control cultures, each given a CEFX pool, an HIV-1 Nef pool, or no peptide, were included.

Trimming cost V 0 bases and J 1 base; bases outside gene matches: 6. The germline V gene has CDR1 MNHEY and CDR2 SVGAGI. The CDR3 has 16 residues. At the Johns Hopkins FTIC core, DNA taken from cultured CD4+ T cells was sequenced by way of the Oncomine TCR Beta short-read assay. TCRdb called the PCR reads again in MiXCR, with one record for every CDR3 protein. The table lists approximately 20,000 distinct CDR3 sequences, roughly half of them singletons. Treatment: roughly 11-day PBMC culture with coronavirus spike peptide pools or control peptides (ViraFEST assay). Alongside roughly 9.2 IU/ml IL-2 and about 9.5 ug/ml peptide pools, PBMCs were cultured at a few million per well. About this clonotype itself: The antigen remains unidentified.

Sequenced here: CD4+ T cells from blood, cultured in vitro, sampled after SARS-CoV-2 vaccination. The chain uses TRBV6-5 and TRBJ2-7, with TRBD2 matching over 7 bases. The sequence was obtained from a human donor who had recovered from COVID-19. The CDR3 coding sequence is TGTGCCAGCAGTTACTCCTGGGGGGGTCGGTCCTACGAGCAGTACTTC. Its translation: CASSYSWGGRSYEQYF.